This T cell receptor beta chain was found in a study of T-cell reconstitution after alpha-beta-depleted transplantation in children (dated by TCRdb to the mid-2010s). The study in broad terms: The study quantitatively tracked T-cell immune reconstitution after TCRalphabeta/CD19-depleted allogeneic hematopoietic cell transplantation in children using TCR repertoire profiling.

In light of the paper, this sample's treatment or condition label describes: allogeneic hematopoietic cell transplantation with graft depleted of TCRalphabeta T cells and CD19 B cells. The transplant recipients were children given TCRalphabeta/CD19-depleted allogeneic hematopoietic cell grafts. General study outcomes and caveats: The apparently early recovery of alphabetaT-cell counts about two months after transplant reportedly depended on only several hundred rapidly expanded clones that came from non-depleted graft cells. Over the following months the frequencies of hyperexpanded clones went down, and after one year T-cell counts and TCRbeta diversity were mostly credited to newly produced T cells. In some patients, the high TCRbeta diversity seen at day 60 was put down to recipient T cells and intrathymic progenitors that had survived conditioning.

This clonotype was found many times. The target of this receptor is not known. The input lacks base qualities; no much larger clone sits a single base away. The V and J ends are trimmed by 3 bases and 4 bases, leaving 7 bases between them. The CDR3 covers 12 residues, taking in both the cysteine and the phenylalanine. Here the CDR3 DNA is all that survives: 36 bases in frame from base 1. CDR1 and CDR2 are drawn from the germline V gene: MDHEN, SYDVKM. Receptors were amplified or captured by PCR. TCRdb names Illumina HiSeq 2500 as the instrument used. TCR libraries were prepared with molecular barcoding, using unique molecular identifiers to normalize TCRbeta repertoire quantification. In TCRdb, the public reads were trimmed at Q25 with fastp and aligned with MiXCR, with productive beta chains retained. Identical CDR3 protein sequences are pooled into one entry, listed with their most common genes and DNA. A total of under 75,000 distinct CDR3 sequences appear in this sample, 9.5% to 13% of them only once. The biggest ten clones account for around 13% of the sample.

The sequences come from PBMCs, collected before TCRalphabeta/CD19-depleted stem cell transplant. Recombination linked TRBV28 to TRBJ2-7, with the D gene uncertain. This TCR came from a boy younger than 18 with acute myeloid leukemia, due to receive a stem cell transplant. The CDR3 is CASSFSQYEQYF. The bases are TGTGCCAGCAGTTTTAGCCAGTACGAGCAGTACTTC.